This entry lists 10 T cell receptor beta chains sequenced from one sample in a study of T cell changes during pregnancy in multiple sclerosis. Libraries were prepared by immunoSEQ multiplex PCR; TCRdb keeps only in-frame clonotypes and omits some of them. The sample shows some 120,000 clones, roughly 96% of them seen only once. The sample in question was peripheral blood, obtained after pregnancy. These receptors were collected from a female donor with multiple sclerosis, enrolled in a pregnancy study.

The chain uses TRBV6-6 and TRBJ2-7; possible D gene TRBD1, 5 bases. Trimming shortened V by 11 bases and J by 3 bases, and 8 bases separated the two germline ends. Germline V gene sequence: CDR1 MNHNY, CDR2 SVGAGI (reference sequence). This CDR3 is 10 amino acids long. In nucleotides, the CDR3 is TGTGCCGCTCAGGGCTACGAGCAGTACTTC. This sequence encodes CAAQGYEQYF.

V usage is TRBV6-5 and J usage is TRBJ2-7, with TRBD2 matching 9 bases. The V gene's germline CDR1 is MNHEY and CDR2 SVGAGI. With V trimmed by 5 bases and J by 3 bases, 8 bases remained unmatched. The CDR3 has 15 amino acids. The CDR3, as DNA: TGTGCCAGCAGTCCGACGGGACTAGCCGTCTACGAGCAGTACTTC. It is translated as CASSPTGLAVYEQYF.

This chain links TRBV5-1 with TRBJ2-7, with TRBD1 identical over 10 bases. Unmatched junction bases numbered 3, after V lost 4 bases and J lost 2 bases. This CDR3 spans 14 amino acids. Per germline, CDR1 SGHRS and CDR2 YFSETQ. CDR3 protein: CASSAGTGAYEQYF. In DNA form, the CDR3 reads TGCGCCAGCAGCGCCGGGACAGGGGCCTACGAGCAGTACTTC.

The chain links TRBV15 to TRBJ2-6; D is possibly TRBD1 (6 bases). V lost 6 bases to trimming and J lost 4 bases, with 16 bases between them. CDR1 is LNHNV and CDR2 is YYDKDF in the germline V gene (reference sequence). The CDR3 runs to 16 residues. The CDR3 loop is CATSTGPQGGANVLTF. CDR3 sequence (DNA): TGTGCCACCAGTACAGGGCCCCAGGGAGGGGCCAACGTCCTGACTTTC.

The CDR3 nucleotides are TGTGCCTGGAGTGTATCACAGGCGAGCTCCTATAATTCACCCCTCCACTTT. Protein: CAWSVSQASSYNSPLHF. The chain employs TRBV30 and TRBJ1-6, with TRBD1 as a possible D gene (5 bases). V was shortened by 0 bases and J by 0 bases, with 12 bases between the two germline ends. The CDR3 extends over 17 amino acids. Germline V gene lookup returns CDR1 GTSNPN and CDR2 SVGIG (reference sequence).

The genes are TRBV7-8 and TRBJ2-5, with a possible D match to TRBD2 (5 bases). The CDR3 totals 14 residues. The V gene's germline CDR1 is SGHVS and CDR2 FQNEAQ. Trimming removed 3 bases from V and 3 bases from J, with 11 bases in between. The CDR3 spells CASSLGLAKETQYF. The DNA for the CDR3 is TGTGCCAGCAGCTTGGGATTAGCGAAAGAGACCCAGTACTTC.

V and J are TRBV4-2 and TRBJ1-2; D is ambiguous. This CDR3 contains 18 residues. The V end was cut by 0 bases, the J end by 5 bases, with 22 bases between. The germline gives CDR1 LGHNA, CDR2 YNFKEQ. CDR3 DNA sequence: TGTGCCAGCAGCCAAGAGGGAGGACTGGGCATCCCCCGTTATGGCTACACCTTC. Amino acid sequence: CASSQEGGLGIPRYGYTF.

The rearrangement uses TRBV11-1 and TRBJ2-3, with TRBD2 as a possible D gene (6 bases). This CDR3 has 13 residues. The V gene's germline CDR1 is SGHAT and CDR2 FQDESV (reference sequence). Trimming stripped 5 bases from V and 5 bases from J, with 11 bases between. This chain's CDR3 is CASSLRGLDTQYF. The CDR3 DNA follows: TGTGCCAGCAGCCTCCGGGGACTAGATACGCAGTATTTT.

Only a few counts were recorded for this clone. CDR3 protein: CASSPQRTSGSYEQYF. In DNA form, the CDR3 reads TGCGCCAGCAGCCCTCAAAGGACTAGCGGCTCCTACGAGCAGTACTTC. The V gene is TRBV4-1, the J gene TRBJ2-7; 10 bases map to TRBD2. The germline V gene has CDR1 MGHRA and CDR2 YSYEKL. Germline trimming cut 4 bases from V and 0 bases from J; bases unmatched to any gene: 6. The CDR3 spans 16 residues.

This clone was seen just once. This rearrangement joins TRBV19 to TRBJ2-1, with 7 bases that match TRBD2. Germline CDR1 reads LNHDA; CDR2 reads SQIVND (reference sequence). The CDR3 runs to 15 residues. The V and J ends lost 1 base and 8 bases, in that order; junction bases with no gene match: 8. The CDR3 DNA reads as TGTGCCAGTAGTATAGGAAGCGGGATTGGGGATGAGCAGTTCTTC. It encodes CASSIGSGIGDEQFF.